The rows below give T cell receptor beta chains drawn from one sample of a study of CD8+ T cells in alopecia areata. The repertoire was sequenced with immunoSEQ multiplex PCR; TCRdb's copy has only in-frame clones and lacks some. The sample includes under 350,000 clones, roughly 60% of them seen just once. This specimen consisted of CD4+ T cells sorted from blood, obtained at week 24, from a patient treated with tofacitinib. The origin of the receptors is a human donor with alopecia areata. CDR3s include the opening cysteine and the closing phenylalanine or tryptophan. The D gene is left open where the match is weak. Size is stated for part of the rows, as once, few or many counts, or as a class when the clone is expanded.

size: .; J: TRBJ2-5; V: TRBV5-1; D: .; DNA: TGCGCCAGCAGCCCCGGGATATTGGAGACCCAGTACTTC; CDR3: CASSPGILETQYF
size: few; J: TRBJ2-4; V: TRBV7-8; D: .; DNA: TGTGCCAGCAGCTTAAGGGGGACCAAAAACATTCAGTACTTC; CDR3: CASSLRGTKNIQYF
size: .; J: TRBJ2-7; V: TRBV6-6; D: .; DNA: TGTGCCAGCAGTTCGCGGCAGGGCAGCGAGCAGTACTTC; CDR3: CASSSRQGSEQYF
size: .; J: TRBJ1-6; V: TRBV7-9; D: .; DNA: TGTGCCAGCAGCTTAGGACAGGCGGAGTCACCCCTCCACTTT; CDR3: CASSLGQAESPLHF
size: .; J: TRBJ1-5; V: TRBV6-5; D: TRBD1; DNA: TGTGCCAGCAGTTCCGGGACAGGAATCCATCAGCCCCAGCATTTT; CDR3: CASSSGTGIHQPQHF
size: .; J: TRBJ2-7; V: TRBV5-1; D: .; DNA: TGCGCCAGTCGGACTGATTCCTACGAGCAGTACTTC; CDR3: CASRTDSYEQYF
size: .; J: TRBJ1-5; V: TRBV5-1; D: .; DNA: TGCGCCAGCAGGCCGGGTGCCGGTTCTGGACAGCCCCAGCATTTT; CDR3: CASRPGAGSGQPQHF
size: few; J: TRBJ1-1; V: TRBV18; D: .; DNA: TGTGCCAGCTCACCCGCAAACACTGAAGCTTTCTTT; CDR3: CASSPANTEAFF
size: .; J: TRBJ1-5; V: TRBV5-4; D: .; DNA: TGTGCCAGCAGCTTGGGTGGCAGTAATCAGCCCCAGCATTTT; CDR3: CASSLGGSNQPQHF
size: few; J: TRBJ2-7; V: TRBV5-1; D: .; DNA: TGCGCCACCAGGGCCGAGGGCGAGCAGTACTTC; CDR3: CATRAEGEQYF
size: once; J: TRBJ1-1; V: TRBV7-2; D: .; DNA: TGTGCCAGCAGCAGGCCCGACAGTCAAGCTTTCTTT; CDR3: CASSRPDSQAFF
size: .; J: TRBJ2-2; V: TRBV7-6; D: .; DNA: TGTGCCAGCAGTCCGTACCAAGGGTTCGGGGAGCTGTTTTTT; CDR3: CASSPYQGFGELFF
size: few; J: TRBJ1-1; V: TRBV5-1; D: .; DNA: TGCGCCAGCAGCCCCCAAGGGGCAGCCTTTGAAGCTTTCTTT; CDR3: CASSPQGAAFEAFF
size: .; J: TRBJ2-2; V: TRBV7-9; D: .; DNA: TGTGCCAGCAGCTTAGTCGGATACACCGGGGAGCTGTTTTTT; CDR3: CASSLVGYTGELFF
size: .; J: TRBJ2-6; V: TRBV27; D: .; DNA: TGTGCCAGCAGTTTACAGGGTACTGGGGCCAACGTCCTGACTTTC; CDR3: CASSLQGTGANVLTF
size: .; J: TRBJ2-5; V: TRBV6-5; D: .; DNA: TGTGCCAGCAGGTCGCGGCGGGAGACCCAGTACTTC; CDR3: CASRSRRETQYF
size: .; J: TRBJ1-6; V: TRBV7-3; D: .; DNA: TGTGCCAGCAGCCCGAGGACTGATTCACCCCTCCACTTT; CDR3: CASSPRTDSPLHF
size: .; J: TRBJ2-1; V: TRBV2; D: .; DNA: TGTGCCAGGGGGACTTACAATGAGCAGTTCTTC; CDR3: CARGTYNEQFF
size: .; J: TRBJ2-3; V: TRBV7-2; D: .; DNA: TGTGCCAGCGGGGGCCTGTCGGCAGATACGCAGTATTTT; CDR3: CASGGLSADTQYF
size: medium-sized; J: TRBJ2-1; V: TRBV11-2; D: .; DNA: TGTGCCAGCAGCTCCTATTCCCCCGAGCAGTTCTTC; CDR3: CASSSYSPEQFF
size: .; J: TRBJ1-1; V: TRBV5-1; D: .; DNA: TGCGCCAGCAGCTTGGAAGCCATGAACACTGAAGCTTTCTTT; CDR3: CASSLEAMNTEAFF
size: once; J: TRBJ1-5; V: TRBV6-6; D: .; DNA: TGTGCCAGCACCGAGAGGAGGCATCAGCCCCAGCATTTT; CDR3: CASTERRHQPQHF
size: .; J: TRBJ1-5; V: TRBV2; D: TRBD1; DNA: TGTGCCAGCGGGACAGGCGCCAATCAGCCCCAGCATTTT; CDR3: CASGTGANQPQHF
size: .; J: TRBJ1-3; V: TRBV6-5; D: TRBD1; DNA: TGTGCCAGCAGTCAAGGACAGGGTTCAAACACCATATATTTT; CDR3: CASSQGQGSNTIYF
size: .; J: TRBJ2-7; V: TRBV28; D: .; DNA: TGTGCCAGCAGTTTAACACAGGGTGTTTCCTACGAGCAGTACTTC; CDR3: CASSLTQGVSYEQYF